This TCR beta chain was found in a study of blood T cell repertoires in COVID-19. Across the whole study: Samples taken during acute and convalescent COVID-19 were collected in the United States, Italy and Spain. In each case, the material was cDNA or gDNA derived from T cells, B-cell-depleted T cells, or PBMCs.

The data were produced by immunoSEQ multiplex PCR, yet TCRdb's version contains in-frame clones alone and is incomplete. The top ten clones hold 2% to 3% of a sample with fewer than 300,000 clones, approximately 87% of them seen once. The origin of this receptor is a woman in her seventies with active or convalescent COVID-19. Material for sequencing was peripheral blood.

Written as DNA, the CDR3 is TGTGCCAGCAGTTACTCGACCGGGATCAAGCAGTACTTC. Encoded protein: CASSYSTGIKQYF. V is TRBV6-2 or TRBV6-3 and J is TRBJ2-7; TRBD2 might be the D (5 bases). Trimming left V 0 bases short and J 8 bases short, with 11 bases between. The CDR3 sequence is 13 residues long. Germline V CDR1 and CDR2: MNHEY, SVGEGT.